Listed below are T cell receptor beta chains from one sample, sequenced in a study of T-cell memory formation after mild COVID-19. Via MiXCR, TCRdb re-called the 5' RACE reads, giving one row per CDR3 protein. The table records under 550,000 distinct CDR3 sequences, roughly 18% of them present only once. Input material: PBMCs or a T cell subset sorted from them (not recorded which). The receptor set was obtained from a man younger than 30 who had mild COVID-19 (a few samples of this study predate the infection). Cell type and time point are not known. Both conserved end residues are part of each CDR3. A D gene is named only where the DNA matches it firmly.

>TRBJ1-6|TRBV7-3|NA
CASSSRLHSPLHF
>TRBJ2-2|TRBV7-2|TRBD1
CASSFTGTGGSTGELFF
>TRBJ2-3|TRBV29-1|TRBD2
CSLGASGADTQYF
>TRBJ2-5|TRBV4-1|NA
CASSQEFGGVGETQYF
>TRBJ2-1|TRBV19|NA
CASSVLDSSYNEQFF
>TRBJ2-5|TRBV4-1|TRBD1
CASSLGPGQTKETQYF
>TRBJ1-2|TRBV5-1|NA
CASSLGADYGYTF
>TRBJ2-7|TRBV4-3|TRBD1
CASSPEPSGTGYEQYF
>TRBJ1-1|TRBV9|TRBD1
CASSVGEGQGGATEAFF
>TRBJ2-3|TRBV5-1|TRBD2
CASSSREGNTDTQYF
>TRBJ2-1|TRBV6-5|TRBD1
CASSYVGDRAHEQFF
>TRBJ1-1|TRBV4-1|NA
CASSQGGAGANTEAFF
>TRBJ2-3|TRBV7-9|TRBD2
CASSGGLAGGTDTQYF
>TRBJ1-6|TRBV23-1|NA
CASSLQLHF
>TRBJ2-2|TRBV12-3/TRBV12-4|NA
CASRRNTGELFF
>TRBJ1-1|TRBV7-8|NA
CASRFQTGARTEAFF
>TRBJ2-1|TRBV7-3|NA
CASSPGTLYNEQFF
>TRBJ2-7|TRBV12-3/TRBV12-4|TRBD2
CAQTSGGYEQYF
>TRBJ1-2|TRBV6-5|NA
CATRTVGYTF
>TRBJ2-1|TRBV11-2|NA
CASSARRTAYSYNEQFF
>TRBJ2-3|TRBV7-6|NA
CASSLARQGLDTQYF
>TRBJ1-1|TRBV6-2/TRBV6-3|NA
CASGRGRAEAFF
>TRBJ2-7|TRBV7-6|NA
CASSPDTGVWEQYF
>TRBJ2-3|TRBV7-3|NA
CASSLTSPHGRGTDTQYF
>TRBJ1-6|TRBV27|NA
CASSLQYSVSALHF
>TRBJ2-4|TRBV5-1|NA
CASSSSTYGNIQYF
>TRBJ1-2|TRBV7-2|NA
CASSLEGGAAYGYTF
>TRBJ1-1|TRBV7-2|NA
CASSTRSAGEAFF
>TRBJ1-2|TRBV5-6|NA
CASSWFFYGYTF
>TRBJ2-5|TRBV4-1|NA
CASSRSYETQYF
>TRBJ1-2|TRBV20-1|NA
CSARGGLYGYTF
>TRBJ2-6|TRBV9|NA
CASSLTGTLSGANVLTF
>TRBJ1-1|TRBV7-2|NA
CASSLKVPEAFF
>TRBJ1-6|TRBV27|NA
CARNSLHF
>TRBJ2-5|TRBV6-5|TRBD1
CASSYSTGQGQETQYF
>TRBJ2-5|TRBV29-1|TRBD2
CSVELRGRLETQYF
>TRBJ2-3|TRBV24-1|TRBD2
CATRPGTSGGADTQYF
>TRBJ2-1|TRBV5-6|TRBD2
CASSLALAGEYNEQFF
>TRBJ2-3|TRBV9|TRBD2
CASSVAGGRTDTQYF
>TRBJ1-2|TRBV4-1|NA
CASSQRGVRSNDGYTF
>TRBJ2-3|TRBV10-3|NA
CASRPEADTQYF
>TRBJ1-5|TRBV6-6|TRBD1
CASRDRDNQPQHF
>TRBJ2-3|TRBV12-3/TRBV12-4|NA
CASRSEGDTQYF
>TRBJ2-6|TRBV7-2|TRBD1
CASSLDRVSAGANVLTF
>TRBJ2-7|TRBV4-1|NA
CASSQTRGEQYF